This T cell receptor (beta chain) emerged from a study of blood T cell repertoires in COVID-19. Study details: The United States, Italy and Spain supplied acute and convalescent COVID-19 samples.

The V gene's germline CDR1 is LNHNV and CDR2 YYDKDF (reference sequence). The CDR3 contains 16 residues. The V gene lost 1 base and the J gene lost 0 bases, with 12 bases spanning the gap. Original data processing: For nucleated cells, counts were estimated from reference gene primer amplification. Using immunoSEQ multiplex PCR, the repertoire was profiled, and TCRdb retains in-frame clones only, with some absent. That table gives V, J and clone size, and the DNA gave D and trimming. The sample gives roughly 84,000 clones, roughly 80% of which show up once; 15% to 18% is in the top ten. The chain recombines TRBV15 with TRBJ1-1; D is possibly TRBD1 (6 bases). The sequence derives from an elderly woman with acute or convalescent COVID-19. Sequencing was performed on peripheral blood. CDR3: CATSRATGPVNTEAFF. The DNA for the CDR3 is TGTGCCACCAGCAGAGCTACAGGGCCAGTGAACACTGAAGCTTTCTTT.